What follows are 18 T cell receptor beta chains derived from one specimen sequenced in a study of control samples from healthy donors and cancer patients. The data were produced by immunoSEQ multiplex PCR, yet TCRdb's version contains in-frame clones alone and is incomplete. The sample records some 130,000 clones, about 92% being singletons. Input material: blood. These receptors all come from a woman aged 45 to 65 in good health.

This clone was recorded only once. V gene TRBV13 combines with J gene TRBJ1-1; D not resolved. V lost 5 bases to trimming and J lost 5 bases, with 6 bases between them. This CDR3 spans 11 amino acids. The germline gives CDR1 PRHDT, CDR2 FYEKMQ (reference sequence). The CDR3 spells CASSLYTEAFF. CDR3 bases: TGTGCCAGCAGCCTATATACTGAAGCTTTCTTT.

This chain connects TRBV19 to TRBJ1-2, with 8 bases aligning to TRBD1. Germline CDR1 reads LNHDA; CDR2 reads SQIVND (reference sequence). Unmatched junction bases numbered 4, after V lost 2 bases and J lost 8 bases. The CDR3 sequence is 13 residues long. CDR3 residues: CASSITWTGGYTF. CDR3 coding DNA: TGTGCCAGTAGTATAACCTGGACAGGGGGCTACACCTTC.

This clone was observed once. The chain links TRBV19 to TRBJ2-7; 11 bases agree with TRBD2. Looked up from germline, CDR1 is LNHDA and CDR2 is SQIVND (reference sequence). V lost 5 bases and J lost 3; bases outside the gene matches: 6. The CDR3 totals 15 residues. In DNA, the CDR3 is TGTGCCAGTAGTGCCACTAGCGGGAGAGGCTACGAGCAGTACTTC. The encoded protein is CASSATSGRGYEQYF.

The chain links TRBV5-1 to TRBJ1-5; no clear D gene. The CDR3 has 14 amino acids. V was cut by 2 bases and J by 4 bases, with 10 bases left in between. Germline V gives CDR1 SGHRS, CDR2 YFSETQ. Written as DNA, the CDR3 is TGCGCCAGCAGCTTCGGCGGTACAAATCAGCCCCAGCATTTT. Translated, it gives CASSFGGTNQPQHF.

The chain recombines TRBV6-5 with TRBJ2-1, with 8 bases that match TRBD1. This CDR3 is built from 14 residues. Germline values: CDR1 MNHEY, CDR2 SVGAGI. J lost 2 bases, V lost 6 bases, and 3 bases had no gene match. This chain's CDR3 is CASSRQGTYNEQFF. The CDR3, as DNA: TGTGCCAGCAGCCGACAGGGGACCTACAATGAGCAGTTCTTC.

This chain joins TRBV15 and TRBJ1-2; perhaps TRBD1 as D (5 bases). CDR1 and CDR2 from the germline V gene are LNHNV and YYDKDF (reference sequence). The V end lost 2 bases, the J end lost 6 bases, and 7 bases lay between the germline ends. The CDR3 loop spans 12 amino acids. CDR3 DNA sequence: TGTGCCACCAGCAGAAGGGGTAATGGCTACACCTTC. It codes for CATSRRGNGYTF.

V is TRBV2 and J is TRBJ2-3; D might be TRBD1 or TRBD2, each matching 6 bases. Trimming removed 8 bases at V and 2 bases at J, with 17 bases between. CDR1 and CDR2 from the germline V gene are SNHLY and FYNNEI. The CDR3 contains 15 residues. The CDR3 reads CASVLGGLYTDTQYF. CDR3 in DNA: TGTGCCAGCGTCTTAGGGGGGCTCTACACAGATACGCAGTATTTT.

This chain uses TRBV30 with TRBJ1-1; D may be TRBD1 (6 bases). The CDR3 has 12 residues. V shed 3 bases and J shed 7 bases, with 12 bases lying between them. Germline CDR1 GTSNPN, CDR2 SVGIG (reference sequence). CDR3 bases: TGTGCCTGGAGGGGGGCGGGGGTTGAAGCTTTCTTT. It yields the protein CAWRGAGVEAFF.

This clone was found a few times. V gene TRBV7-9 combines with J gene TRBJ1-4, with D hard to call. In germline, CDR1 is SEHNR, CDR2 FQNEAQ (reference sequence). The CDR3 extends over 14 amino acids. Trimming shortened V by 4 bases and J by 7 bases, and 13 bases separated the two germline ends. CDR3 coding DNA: TGTGCCAGCAGCTCGGGTTACGGAGGTGAAAAACTGTTTTTT. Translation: CASSSGYGGEKLFF.

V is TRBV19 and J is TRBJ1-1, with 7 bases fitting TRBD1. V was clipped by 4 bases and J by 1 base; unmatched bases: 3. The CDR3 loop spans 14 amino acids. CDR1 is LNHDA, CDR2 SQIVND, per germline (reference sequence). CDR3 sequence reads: CASSTYRGNTEAFF. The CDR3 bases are TGTGCCAGTAGTACCTACAGGGGGAACACTGAAGCTTTCTTT.

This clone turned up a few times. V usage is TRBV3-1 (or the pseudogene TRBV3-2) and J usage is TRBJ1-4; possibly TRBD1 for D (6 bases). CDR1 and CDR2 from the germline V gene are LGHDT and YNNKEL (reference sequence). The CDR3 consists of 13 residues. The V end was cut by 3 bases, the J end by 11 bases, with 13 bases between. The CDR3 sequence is CASSHAPGQKLFF. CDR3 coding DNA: TGTGCCAGCAGCCATGCCCCAGGACAGAAACTGTTTTTT.

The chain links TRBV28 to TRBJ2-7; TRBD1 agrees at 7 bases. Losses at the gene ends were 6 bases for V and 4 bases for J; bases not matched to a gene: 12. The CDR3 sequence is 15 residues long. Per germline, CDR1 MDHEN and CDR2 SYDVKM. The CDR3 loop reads CASSQPRGGGYEQYF. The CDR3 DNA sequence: TGTGCCAGCAGCCAACCCAGAGGGGGCGGTTACGAGCAGTACTTC.

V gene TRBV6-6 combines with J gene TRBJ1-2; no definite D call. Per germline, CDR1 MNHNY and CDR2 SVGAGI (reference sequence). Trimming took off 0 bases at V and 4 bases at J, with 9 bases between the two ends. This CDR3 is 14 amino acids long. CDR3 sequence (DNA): TGTGCCAGCAGTTACTCGTCTCAGACCTATGGCTACACCTTC. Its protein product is CASSYSSQTYGYTF.

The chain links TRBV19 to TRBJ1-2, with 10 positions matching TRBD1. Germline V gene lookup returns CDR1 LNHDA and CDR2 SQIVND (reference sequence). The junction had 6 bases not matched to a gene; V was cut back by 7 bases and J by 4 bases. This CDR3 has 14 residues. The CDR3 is CASIRTGGRYGYTF. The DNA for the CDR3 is TGTGCCAGTATTCGGACAGGGGGACGCTATGGCTACACCTTC.

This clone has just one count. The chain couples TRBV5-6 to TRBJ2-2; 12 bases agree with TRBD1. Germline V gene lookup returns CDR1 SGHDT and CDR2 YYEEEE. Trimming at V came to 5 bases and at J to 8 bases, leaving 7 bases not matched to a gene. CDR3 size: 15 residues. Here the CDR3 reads CASRQGQGALGELFF. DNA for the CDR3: TGTGCCAGCAGGCAGGGACAGGGGGCTCTAGGGGAGCTGTTTTTT.

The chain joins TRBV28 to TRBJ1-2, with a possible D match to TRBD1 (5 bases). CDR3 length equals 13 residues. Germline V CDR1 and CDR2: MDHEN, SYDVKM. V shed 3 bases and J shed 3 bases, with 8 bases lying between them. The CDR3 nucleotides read TGTGCCAGCAGTTTGACAGATTACTATGGCTACACCTTC. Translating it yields CASSLTDYYGYTF.

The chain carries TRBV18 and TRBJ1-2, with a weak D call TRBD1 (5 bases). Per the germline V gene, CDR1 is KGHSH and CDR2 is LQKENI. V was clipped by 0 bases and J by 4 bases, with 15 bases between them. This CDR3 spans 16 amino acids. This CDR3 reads CASSPPGVQGLYGYTF. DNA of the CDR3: TGTGCCAGCTCACCACCTGGAGTCCAGGGACTCTATGGCTACACCTTC. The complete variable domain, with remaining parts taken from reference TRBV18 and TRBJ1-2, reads NAGVMQNPRHLVRRRGQEARLRCSPMKGHSHVYWYRQLPEEGLKFMVYLQKENIIDESGMPKERFSAEFPKEGPSILRIQQVVRGDSAAYFCASSPPGVQGLYGYTFGSGTRLTVV.

The CDR3 loop reads CASSPGGDPYEQYF. For the CDR3, the DNA is TGTGCCAGCAGCCCGGGGGGGGACCCCTACGAGCAGTACTTC. The rearrangement joins TRBV5-4 to TRBJ2-7; TRBD2 matches at 8 bases. This CDR3 comprises 14 residues. V dropped 4 bases and J dropped 2; count of bases not matched to a gene: 5. CDR1 and CDR2 (germline): SGHNT, YYREEE (reference sequence).